The clone carrying this T cell receptor (beta chain) was detected only a few times. Sequencing used immunoSEQ v3.0 at survey level. Assay: immunoSEQ multiplex PCR; the TCRdb copy retains only in-frame clones and omits some. The sample lists approximately 18,000 clones, around 80% seen once, with 4% to 5% in the top ten. The data were taken from a study of long-term antiretroviral therapy in people with HIV. V lost 3 bases to trimming and J lost 7 bases, with 10 bases between them. This CDR3 has 14 residues. Germline CDR1 SEHNR, CDR2 FQNEAQ (reference sequence). The chain has TRBV7-9 and TRBJ1-6; D is uncertain. This sequence originates from a man aged 18 to 30 with HIV. Material: unsorted PBMCs, obtained 0.1 years before starting antiretroviral therapy. The CDR3 region has the DNA TGTGCCAGCAGCTTCAGGAAGGGCAATTCACCCCTCCACTTT. Residues: CASSFRKGNSPLHF.